This entry features one T cell receptor beta chain sequence. Its target is not known. Together with a sample-barcoded 5' primer, a J-beta primer mix was included in a second PCR lasting roughly 6 to 12 cycles. TCRdb used MiXCR to reprocess the 5' RACE reads, holding one entry per CDR3 protein. The table has 1 million or so distinct CDR3 sequences, more than 35% seen once; the top ten hold approximately 17%. This sample is drawn from a study of blood T cells in healthy people across ages. V lost 1 base and J lost 0, with 6 bases in between. CDR3 length: 14 residues. Germline CDR1 reads SSHAT; CDR2 reads FNYEAQ (reference sequence). Study conclusions and caveats: TCR beta diversity per million T cells fell roughly linearly with age. Estimated diversity that came from one million T cells was considered an underestimate.

The TCR comes from a woman between 55 and 75 years old in good health. The chain links TRBV7-7 to TRBJ2-5; no clear D. Input material: blood. DNA of the CDR3: TGTGCCAGCAGCTTAGGTGTAGACCAAGAGACCCAGTACTTC. Amino acid sequence: CASSLGVDQETQYF.